One sample yielded the 24 T cell receptor beta chains listed below, sequenced in a study of PD-1 blockade in mismatch repair-deficient tumors. Method: immunoSEQ multiplex PCR; TCRdb's copy keeps in-frame clones and lacks some. The sample includes some 120,000 clones, more than 85% of them seen just once. The sequencing here drew on peripheral blood, taken 44 weeks after starting pembrolizumab. These receptors came from an adult with mismatch repair-deficient cancer.

The V call is TRBV11-3, the J call TRBJ2-7; weak D call: TRBD1 (6 bases). This CDR3 region has 14 residues. Germline CDR1 and CDR2: SGHNT and YENEEA. V lost 0 bases and J 4 bases, leaving 10 bases between the germline ends. This CDR3 is CASSLDYRAYEQYF. CDR3 DNA sequence: TGTGCCAGCAGCTTAGATTACAGGGCTTACGAGCAGTACTTC. Full variable domain (missing parts from reference TRBV11-3 and TRBJ2-7): EAGVVQSPRYKIIEKKQPVAFWCNPISGHNTLYWYLQNLGQGPELLIRYENEEAVDDSQLPKDRFSAERLKGVDSTLKIQPAELGDSAVYLCASSLDYRAYEQYFGPGTRLTVT.

The V gene is TRBV4-3, the J gene TRBJ2-2, with TRBD2 matching 10 bases. From germline, CDR1 is LGHNA and CDR2 YSLEER. This CDR3 region has 16 residues. Trimming cost V 1 base and J 3 bases; bases outside gene matches: 2. In DNA, the CDR3 is TGCGCCAGCAGCCAAGCCGGACTAGCGGACACCGGGGAGCTGTTTTTT. It translates to CASSQAGLADTGELFF.

This clone was seen a handful of times. J is TRBJ2-7 and V is TRBV10-2, with D hard to call. CDR1 is WSHSY, CDR2 SAAADI, per germline. CDR3 length: 11 residues. V lost 3 bases and J lost 2, with 2 bases in between. The CDR3 sequence is CASSDTYEQYF. In DNA form, the CDR3 reads TGCGCCAGCAGTGACACCTACGAGCAGTACTTC.

V gene TRBV6-5 combines with J gene TRBJ2-7, with TRBD2 identical over 10 bases. The junction had 6 bases not matched to a gene; V was cut back by 3 bases and J by 4 bases. The length of the CDR3 is 15 residues. The germline CDR1 and CDR2 sequences are MNHEY and SVGAGI. CDR3 region: CASSYTAGGQYEQYF. The CDR3 DNA is TGTGCCAGCAGTTATACAGCGGGAGGGCAATACGAGCAGTACTTC.

This chain uses TRBV2 with TRBJ1-4, with D perhaps matching TRBD1 (5 bases). Per germline, CDR1 SNHLY and CDR2 FYNNEI. This CDR3 has 14 residues. The V and J ends lost 6 bases and 8 bases respectively, with 16 bases between them. Here the CDR3 DNA reads TGTGCCAGCAGCCCCCGGAGGGGAACCGAAAAACTGTTTTTT. As protein: CASSPRRGTEKLFF. The complete variable domain, with remaining parts taken from reference TRBV2 and TRBJ1-4, reads EPEVTQTPSHQVTQMGQEVILRCVPISNHLYFYWYRQILGQKVEFLVSFYNNEISEKSEIFDDQFSVERPDGSNFTLKIRSTKLEDSAMYFCASSPRRGTEKLFFGSGTQLSVL.

V and J are TRBV9 and TRBJ2-5; maybe TRBD1 (6 bases). Germline CDR1 SGDLS, CDR2 YYNGEE. The V gene lost 3 bases and the J gene lost 0 bases, with 6 bases spanning the gap. The CDR3 has 13 residues. The CDR3 bases are TGTGCCAGCAGCGGACAGGACCAAGAGACCCAGTACTTC. This codes for CASSGQDQETQYF.

The chain combines TRBV10-1 with TRBJ2-2; TRBD1 is a possible D gene (5 bases). This CDR3 is 15 amino acids long. Germline V lookup: CDR1 WNHNN, CDR2 SYGVQD (reference sequence). The ends were cut back, 6 bases at V and 6 bases at J, with 17 bases in the middle. The CDR3 nucleotides are TGCGCCAGCAGCAAGGGGCCAGGGTTTTCCGGGGAGCTGTTTTTT. It codes for CASSKGPGFSGELFF.

This clone was seen once. The genes are TRBV5-6 and TRBJ2-1; 14 bases agree with TRBD2. Trimming removed 4 bases from V and 12 bases from J; junction bases left unmatched: 6. The germline V gene encodes CDR1 SGHDT and CDR2 YYEEEE. CDR3 length: 14 amino acids. The CDR3 DNA is TGTGCCAGCAGCCCGGGACTAGCGGGAGAGGGGCAGTTCTTC. Translating it yields CASSPGLAGEGQFF. Drawing the rest from reference TRBV5-6 and TRBJ2-1, the complete variable domain is DAGVTQSPTHLIKTRGQQVTLRCSPKSGHDTVSWYQQALGQGPQFIFQYYEEEERQRGNFPDRFSGHQFPNYSSELNVNALLLGDSALYLCASSPGLAGEGQFFGPGTRLTVL.

V usage is TRBV10-3 and J usage is TRBJ2-7, with 8 positions matching TRBD2. The CDR3 runs to 17 residues. Germline assignment: CDR1 ENHRY and CDR2 SYGVKD. The V gene end was trimmed by 6 bases and the J gene end by 5 bases; junction bases not matched to a gene: 18. CDR3 sequence (DNA): TGTGCCATCAGAGATATGACGCCGGGAGGGGGAGTAGACGAGCAGTACTTC. Translating gives CAIRDMTPGGGVDEQYF.

This clone appeared a few times. The chain is built from TRBV27 and TRBJ2-7, with a weak D call TRBD2 (5 bases). The germline gives CDR1 MNHEY, CDR2 SMNVEV (reference sequence). V was trimmed by 5 bases and J by 3 bases, leaving 11 bases between them. The CDR3 consists of 13 residues. This CDR3 is CASSTHGLYEQYF. For the CDR3, the DNA is TGTGCCAGCAGTACCCACGGACTCTACGAGCAGTACTTC.

The chain couples TRBV9 to TRBJ1-2, with TRBD1 as a possible D gene (5 bases). Germline V CDR1 and CDR2: SGDLS, YYNGEE. The length of the CDR3 is 14 residues. V lost 5 bases and J lost 4, with 15 bases in between. The CDR3 nucleotides are TGTGCCAGCAGGACCACAGGAGGCTCCTATGGCTACACCTTC. Translation gives CASRTTGGSYGYTF. The entire variable domain, with the rest obtained from reference TRBV9 and TRBJ1-2, is as follows: DSGVTQTPKHLITATGQRVTLRCSPRSGDLSVYWYQQSLDQGLQFLIQYYNGEERAKGNILERFSAQQFPDLHSELNLSSLELGDSALYFCASRTTGGSYGYTFGSGTRLTVV.

The J gene is TRBJ2-3, the V gene TRBV27; D gene ambiguous. V lost 6 bases and J 6 bases, leaving 13 bases between the germline ends. Per germline, CDR1 MNHEY and CDR2 SMNVEV (reference sequence). The length of the CDR3 is 13 residues. Here the CDR3 reads CASSPYPGDTQYF. In DNA, the CDR3 is TGTGCCAGCAGCCCTTACCCGGGTGATACGCAGTATTTT.

The chain links TRBV27 to TRBJ1-5; 9 bases align to TRBD1. In germline, CDR1 is MNHEY, CDR2 SMNVEV (reference sequence). This CDR3 comprises 16 residues. V was pared by 4 bases and J by 2 bases, with 6 bases of the junction left unmatched. CDR3 region: CASSSGQGSGNQPQHF. CDR3 bases: TGTGCCAGCAGTTCCGGACAGGGGTCGGGCAATCAGCCCCAGCATTTT.

J is TRBJ2-1 and V is TRBV7-9; the D gene is possibly TRBD1 (6 bases). The ends were cut back, 4 bases at V and 4 bases at J, with 14 bases in the middle. CDR3 length: 15 amino acids. Germline CDR1 is SEHNR and CDR2 is FQNEAQ (reference sequence). The CDR3 DNA sequence: TGTGCCAGCAGCTCGGGGACACGGGCTTACAATGAGCAGTTCTTC. This gives the protein CASSSGTRAYNEQFF.

The V gene is TRBV4-3, the J gene TRBJ1-4; the D is unclear. Trimming stripped 1 base from V and 0 bases from J, with 12 bases between. The CDR3 is made up of 17 amino acids. CDR1 LGHNA and CDR2 YSLEER come from the germline V gene. The CDR3 DNA reads TGCGCCAGCAGCCAAGCTCCGTATTCTGCAACTAATGAAAAACTGTTTTTT. Protein sequence: CASSQAPYSATNEKLFF.

The V and J genes are TRBV19 and TRBJ2-3, with D maybe TRBD1 (5 bases). CDR3 size: 13 residues. The germline CDR1 and CDR2 sequences are LNHDA and SQIVND (reference sequence). Trimming cost V 2 bases and J 5 bases, with 8 bases left between them. The CDR3 region has the DNA TGTGCCAGTAGTATACTAGGGGTAGATACGCAGTATTTT. It codes for CASSILGVDTQYF. Together with reference TRBV19 and TRBJ2-3, the CDR3 gives the full variable domain: DGGITQSPKYLFRKEGQNVTLSCEQNLNHDAMYWYRQDPGQGLRLIYYSQIVNDFQKGDIAEGYSVSREKKESFPLTVTSAQKNPTAFYLCASSILGVDTQYFGPGTRLTVL.

The V call is TRBV4-1, the J call TRBJ1-1; D unclear. The V gene lost 4 bases and the J gene lost 10 bases, with 10 bases spanning the gap. Germline V gives CDR1 MGHRA, CDR2 YSYEKL. The CDR3 has 11 amino acids. The chain's CDR3 is CASSRGRGAFF. CDR3 bases: TGCGCCAGCAGCCGAGGTAGAGGAGCTTTCTTT.

The chain combines TRBV29-1 with TRBJ2-5; the D gene is possibly TRBD1 (5 bases). This CDR3 has 13 residues. The germline V and J ends were trimmed by 6 bases and 1 base, with 12 bases remaining between them. Germline CDR1 is SQVTM and CDR2 is ANQGSEA. This CDR3 is CSVRRQFQETQYF. CDR3 nucleotide sequence: TGCAGCGTCCGGAGACAGTTCCAAGAGACCCAGTACTTC.

The chain links TRBV7-9 to TRBJ1-1; D may be TRBD1 (6 bases). CDR1 SEHNR and CDR2 FQNEAQ come from the germline V gene (reference sequence). The CDR3 loop spans 17 amino acids. Trimming stripped 3 bases from V and 5 bases from J, with 22 bases between. DNA of the CDR3: TGTGCCAGCAGCTTCGCTGGCGAAAACAGGGAAGGAACTGAAGCTTTCTTT. Translating gives CASSFAGENREGTEAFF.

This clone has only one observation. The chain links TRBV5-1 to TRBJ2-7, with D perhaps TRBD2 (6 bases). V lost 0 bases and J 6 bases, leaving 13 bases between the germline ends. The CDR3 runs 14 residues. The germline gives CDR1 SGHRS, CDR2 YFSETQ. The CDR3 nucleotides are TGCGCCAGCAGCTTGGCCGGGAGTTGGGCCGAGCAGTACTTC. Translation: CASSLAGSWAEQYF.

The chain couples TRBV19 to TRBJ2-1, with 10 bases aligning to TRBD2. Germline CDR1 is LNHDA and CDR2 is SQIVND (reference sequence). The CDR3 length is 14 residues. J was trimmed by 6 bases and V by 6 bases; bases with no gene match: 5. For the CDR3, the DNA is TGTGCCAGTAGCCAGGGACTAGCGCTCAATGAGCAGTTCTTC. The encoded protein is CASSQGLALNEQFF.

A note on this clone: The conserved final phenylalanine or tryptophan is absent from the CDR3, which likely points to a read error. The chain joins TRBV7-9 to TRBJ1-2, with D uncertain. Germline assignment: CDR1 SEHNR and CDR2 FQNEAQ (reference sequence). The CDR3 has 11 amino acids. Deletions cut 5 bases from V and 8 bases from J, with 9 bases between. CDR3 sequence: CASSPSPGYTL. CDR3 bases: TGTGCCAGCAGCCCGAGCCCGGGCTACACCCTC.

The rearrangement joins TRBV7-9 to TRBJ2-1; 8 bases match TRBD2. Germline V gene lookup returns CDR1 SEHNR and CDR2 FQNEAQ (reference sequence). The trim removed 5 bases at V and 0 bases at J, leaving 9 bases unmatched. The CDR3 loop spans 17 amino acids. The CDR3 is CASSPEPGLASYNEQFF. CDR3 DNA: TGTGCCAGCAGCCCCGAGCCAGGACTAGCCTCCTACAATGAGCAGTTCTTC.

The V and J genes are TRBV10-2 and TRBJ2-7; D gene unclear. The V gene lost 10 bases and the J gene lost 0 bases, with 13 bases spanning the gap. Germline CDR1 reads WSHSY; CDR2 reads SAAADI. The CDR3 extends over 13 amino acids. CDR3 bases: TGCGCCATCCTCCGGCTAGACTCCTACGAGCAGTACTTC. Residues: CAILRLDSYEQYF.